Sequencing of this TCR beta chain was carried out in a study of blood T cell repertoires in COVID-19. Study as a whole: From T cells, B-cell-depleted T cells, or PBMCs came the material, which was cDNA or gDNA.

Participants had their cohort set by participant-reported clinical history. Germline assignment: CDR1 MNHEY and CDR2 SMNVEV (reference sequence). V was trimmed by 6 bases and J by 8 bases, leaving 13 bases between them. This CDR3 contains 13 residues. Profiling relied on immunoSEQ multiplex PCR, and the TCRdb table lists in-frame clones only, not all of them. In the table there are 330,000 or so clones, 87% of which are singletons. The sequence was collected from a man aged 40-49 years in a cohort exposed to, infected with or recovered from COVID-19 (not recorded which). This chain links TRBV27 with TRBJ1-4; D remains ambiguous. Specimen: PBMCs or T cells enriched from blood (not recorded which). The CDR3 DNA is TGTGCCAGCAGCTTGTACTCAAGAGAAAAACTGTTTTTT. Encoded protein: CASSLYSREKLFF.